Listed here is a single T cell receptor (beta chain). TCRdb's table, derived via immunoSEQ multiplex PCR, lists solely in-frame clones and lacks some. Of about 480,000 clones listed, 80% to 90% are singletons. The CDR3 contains 17 residues. J gave up 4 bases and V 8 bases, and 14 bases lay outside the gene matches. CDR1 SGHNT and CDR2 YENEEA come from the germline V gene. This sample is drawn from a study of blood T cell repertoires in COVID-19. Sequenced: peripheral blood. This receptor was obtained from a man aged 18 to 30 with COVID-19, enrolled during active disease. The chain employs TRBV11-3 and TRBJ2-2, with 9 bases matching TRBD2. This chain's CDR3 is CASSLAGHFTSTGELFF. Written as DNA, the CDR3 is TGTGCCAGCTCGCTAGCGGGACACTTTACCTCCACCGGGGAGCTGTTTTTT. The full variable domain, completed using reference TRBV11-3 and TRBJ2-2, is EAGVVQSPRYKIIEKKQPVAFWCNPISGHNTLYWYLQNLGQGPELLIRYENEEAVDDSQLPKDRFSAERLKGVDSTLKIQPAELGDSAVYLCASSLAGHFTSTGELFFGEGSRLTVL.